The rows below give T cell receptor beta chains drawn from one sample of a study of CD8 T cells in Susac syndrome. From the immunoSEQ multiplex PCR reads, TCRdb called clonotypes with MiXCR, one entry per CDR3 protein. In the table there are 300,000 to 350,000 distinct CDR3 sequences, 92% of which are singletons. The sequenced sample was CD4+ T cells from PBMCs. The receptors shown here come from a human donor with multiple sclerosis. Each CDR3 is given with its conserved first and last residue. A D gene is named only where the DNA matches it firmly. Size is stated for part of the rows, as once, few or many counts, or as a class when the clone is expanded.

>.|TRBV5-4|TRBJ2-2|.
TGTGCCAGCAGCCCGGCCCAGACGGTGGGCGGGGAGCTGTTTTTT
CASSPAQTVGGELFF
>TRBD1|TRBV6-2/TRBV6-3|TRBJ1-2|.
TGTGCCAGCAACCAACCGGGACAGGGAAAATATGGCTACACCTTC
CASNQPGQGKYGYTF
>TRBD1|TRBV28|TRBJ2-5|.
TGTGCCAGCAGTCGCACCGGGACAGGGAATAGGCAGACCCAGTACTTC
CASSRTGTGNRQTQYF
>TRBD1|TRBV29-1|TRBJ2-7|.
TGCAGCGTTTATACGGGACAGGGTGCCTACGAGCAGTACTTC
CSVYTGQGAYEQYF
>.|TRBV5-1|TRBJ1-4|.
TGCGCCAGCAGCCCTGAAACAGGGAGAAATGAAAAACTGTTTTTT
CASSPETGRNEKLFF
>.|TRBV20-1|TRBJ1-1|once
TGCAGTGCTAGACCCGACAGGAACACTGAAGCTTTCTTT
CSARPDRNTEAFF
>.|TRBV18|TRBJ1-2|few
TGTGCCAGCTCGGAGGGGCAGAACTATGGCTACACCTTC
CASSEGQNYGYTF
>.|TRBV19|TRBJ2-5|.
TGTGCCAGTAGTATGGGAATGGGACGCCAAGAGACCCAGTACTTC
CASSMGMGRQETQYF
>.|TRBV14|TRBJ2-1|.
TGTGCCAGCAGCCAAGGGCGGGGGCCCGGTTACAATGAGCAGTTCTTC
CASSQGRGPGYNEQFF
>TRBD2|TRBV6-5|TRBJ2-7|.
TGTGCCAGCAGCTTATTCCGGGAGGGGGAGCAGTACTTC
CASSLFREGEQYF
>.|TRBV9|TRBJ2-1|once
TGTGCCAGCAGCGTAGCAGGGTCGAGCTCCTACAATGAGCAGTTCTTC
CASSVAGSSSYNEQFF
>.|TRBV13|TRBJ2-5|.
TGTGCCAGCAGCTCGCCAGGGAGAGAAGAGACCCAGTACTTC
CASSSPGREETQYF
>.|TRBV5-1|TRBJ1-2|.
TGCGCCAGCAGCCCCGGGGTCAACTATGGCTACACCTTC
CASSPGVNYGYTF
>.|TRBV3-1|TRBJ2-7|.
TGTGCCAGCAGCCCTACCCGGACAGTTTCCTACGAGCAGTACTTC
CASSPTRTVSYEQYF
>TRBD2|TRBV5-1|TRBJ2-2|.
TGCGCCAGCAAAGCCGGGACTAGCAGTCACGGGGAGCTGTTTTTT
CASKAGTSSHGELFF
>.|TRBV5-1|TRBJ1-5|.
TGCGCCAGCAGCTCCGGGACTGGTCATCAGCCCCAGCATTTT
CASSSGTGHQPQHF
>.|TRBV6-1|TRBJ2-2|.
TGTGCCAACAGGGCCAGGAACACCGGGGAGCTGTTTTTT
CANRARNTGELFF
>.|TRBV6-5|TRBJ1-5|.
TGTGCCAGCAGAAAAAATTTGGGTCAGCCCCAGCATTTT
CASRKNLGQPQHF
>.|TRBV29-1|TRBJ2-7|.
TGCAGCGTTGGGGACTCTGGGGGCTCCGAGCAGTACTTC
CSVGDSGGSEQYF
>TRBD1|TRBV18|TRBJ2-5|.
TGTGCCAGCTCACCACCAAATGACAGGGTAGAGACCCAGTACTTC
CASSPPNDRVETQYF
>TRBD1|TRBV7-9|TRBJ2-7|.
TGTGCCAGCAGCTCCCTAGATGGACAGGCGATAATCCCCTACGAGCAGTACTTC
CASSSLDGQAIIPYEQYF
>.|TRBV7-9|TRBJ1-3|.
TGTGCCAGCAGCTCGGGACGTATCTCTGGAAACACCATATATTTT
CASSSGRISGNTIYF
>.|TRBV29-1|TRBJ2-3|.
TGCAGCGTTGAAATTAGCTCACTCACAGATACGCAGTATTTT
CSVEISSLTDTQYF
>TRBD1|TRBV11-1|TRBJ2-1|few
TGTGCCAGCAGCTGGACAGGGGGCTCCTACAATGAGCAGTTCTTC
CASSWTGGSYNEQFF
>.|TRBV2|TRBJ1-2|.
TGTGCCAGCAGTGAAAGGAGCTATGGCTACACCTTC
CASSERSYGYTF
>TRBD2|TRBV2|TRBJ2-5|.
TGTGCCAGCGTAGGGACTAGCGGGAGATCAGAGACCCAGTACTTC
CASVGTSGRSETQYF
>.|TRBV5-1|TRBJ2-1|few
TGCGCCAGCAGCTTGGATACGGGCAATGAGCAGTTCTTC
CASSLDTGNEQFF
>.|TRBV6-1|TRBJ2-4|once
TGTGCCAGCAGTGAAGTAGCAAATCAGAACATTCAGTACTTC
CASSEVANQNIQYF
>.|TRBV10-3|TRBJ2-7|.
TGTGCCATCAGTGAGTCGGGGAGTGTGGACGAGCAGTACTTC
CAISESGSVDEQYF
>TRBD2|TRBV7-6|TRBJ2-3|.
TGTGCCAGCAGCTTAGGGGTAGCGGGGGCCGACACAGATACGCAGTATTTT
CASSLGVAGADTDTQYF
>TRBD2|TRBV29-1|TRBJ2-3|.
TGCAGCGTGGGACTAGCGGGGGACTACACAGATACGCAGTATTTT
CSVGLAGDYTDTQYF
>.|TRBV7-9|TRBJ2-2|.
TGTGCCAGCAGCTTACGCTCGTACACCGGGGAGCTGTTTTTT
CASSLRSYTGELFF
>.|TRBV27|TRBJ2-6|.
TGTGCCAGTCGCGACAAGTATCCTGGGGCCAACGTCCTGACTTTC
CASRDKYPGANVLTF
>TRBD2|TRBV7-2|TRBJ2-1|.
TGTGCCAGCAGACTCACTAGCGGGAGAGAACATGAGCAGTTCTTC
CASRLTSGREHEQFF
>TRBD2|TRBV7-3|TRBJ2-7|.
TGTGCCAGCAGCTTAGCTCCGCGGGAGCCATACGAGCAGTACTTC
CASSLAPREPYEQYF
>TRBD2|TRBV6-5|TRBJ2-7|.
TGTGCCAGCAGTTACTCTGTTAGCGGGATCTACGAGCAGTACTTC
CASSYSVSGIYEQYF
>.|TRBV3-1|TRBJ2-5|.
TGTGCCAGCCATCAGAGCATCCAAGAGACCCAGTACTTC
CASHQSIQETQYF
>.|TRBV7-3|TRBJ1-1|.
TGTGCCAGCAGCTTAATGCCGGGGCGAAACACTGAAGCTTTCTTT
CASSLMPGRNTEAFF
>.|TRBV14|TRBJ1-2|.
TGTGCCAGCAGCCAAGATGGGGCAGTTTCCTTC
CASSQDGAVSF
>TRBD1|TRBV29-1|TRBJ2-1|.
TGCAGCGTTCTTAGGGGGCAGTACAATGAGCAGTTCTTC
CSVLRGQYNEQFF
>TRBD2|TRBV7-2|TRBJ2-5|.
TGTGCCAGCAGCTTGGGGACTAGCGGGGGAAAAGAGACCCAGTACTTC
CASSLGTSGGKETQYF
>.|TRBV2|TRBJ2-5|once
TGTGCCAGCATATTGGGGAACCAAGAGACCCAGTACTTC
CASILGNQETQYF
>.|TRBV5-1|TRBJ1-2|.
TGCGCCAGCAGCTTCCCAGGGCCGTATGGCTACACCTTC
CASSFPGPYGYTF
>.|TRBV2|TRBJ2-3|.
TGTGCCAGCAACCAAGAGGGCCCAGATACGCAGTATTTT
CASNQEGPDTQYF
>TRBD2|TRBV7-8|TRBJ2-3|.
TGTGCCAGCAGCTCAGGACTAGCGGGAGGGCTCCACCCGGGGGATACGCAGTATTTT
CASSSGLAGGLHPGDTQYF
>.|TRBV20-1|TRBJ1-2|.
TGCAGTGCTAGGAGGGGGGCGCTTGGCTACACCTTC
CSARRGALGYTF